This T cell receptor beta chain was recorded in a study of identical twins. Study results and limitations: Zero-insertion results could be subject to partial confounding by invariant MAIT and iNKT cells. Fewer insertions characterized abundant cord blood beta clonotypes, whereas memory repertoires showed none.

This CDR3 is 12 amino acids long. Germline loops: CDR1 DFQATT, CDR2 SNEGSKA (reference sequence). Trimming pared 3 bases from V and 3 bases from J, leaving 8 bases between. Remarks on this clonotype: The target antigen is unknown.

A single record per CDR3 protein comes from TCRdb applying MiXCR to the 5' RACE reads. The data hold 450,000 or so distinct CDR3 sequences, with approximately 24% observed a single time. These same records also appear under a second study, on T cells expressing NK-cell markers. From that second work: Cells sorted as CD3+CD56+NKG2C+, CD3+CD56+NKG2C- and CD3+CD56-NKG2C+ T cells supplied the TCR beta repertoires. It was still unclear whether expanded NKG2C+ T cell clones were HCMV specific.

This sequence was found in a woman under 30 in good health. J is TRBJ2-5 and V is TRBV20-1; D unclear. The sample consisted of CD4+ T cells sorted from blood. In nucleotides, the CDR3 is TGCAGTGCTAGCGACCTCGAAGAGACCCAGTACTTC. It specifies CSASDLEETQYF.